A single sample is the source of the 9 T cell receptor beta chains below, sequenced in a study of CD8 T cells in ankylosing spondylitis. Study-level findings and limits: In ankylosing spondylitis blood, a motif of eight highly homologous TCR beta variants appeared characteristic.

The antigens of these receptors remain unknown. TCRdb re-called the 5' RACE reads with MiXCR, one entry per CDR3 protein. The sample has 450,000 to 550,000 distinct CDR3 sequences, over 4% seen once. Input material: blood, either unsorted or a sorted T cell fraction (not recorded which). The source is a male donor with ankylosing spondylitis.

On this clonotype: This may arise from a read error, as a much more abundant clone is one base away. V usage is TRBV24-1 and J usage is TRBJ1-4; D remains ambiguous. Germline lookup yields CDR1 KGHDR and CDR2 SFDVKD. This CDR3 is built from 14 residues. In nucleotides, the CDR3 is TGTGCCACCAGTGACTCCCGTGGTAATGAAAAAATGTTTTTT. It is translated as CATSDSRGNEKMFF.

This clonotype showed up many times. The V and J genes are TRBV4-3 and TRBJ2-3; D is unclear. This CDR3 has 15 amino acids. Germline CDR1 reads LGHNA; CDR2 reads YSLEER. With 4 bases removed from V and 4 bases from J, the gap between germline ends came to 15 bases. The CDR3 region has the DNA TGCGCCAGCAGCCGCTCAAATCTAGGAGCAGATACGCAGTATTTT. The encoded protein is CASSRSNLGADTQYF.

This clonotype has a count of ten or more. J is TRBJ2-3 and V is TRBV20-1; 9 bases line up with TRBD2. The CDR3 consists of 17 residues. CDR1 is DFQATT, CDR2 SNEGSKA, per germline (reference sequence). V lost 0 bases, J lost 2 bases, and 9 bases stayed unmatched. The CDR3 loop is CSARDQSGGRATDTQYF. The CDR3 DNA follows: TGCAGTGCTAGAGATCAGAGCGGCGGGAGGGCCACAGATACGCAGTATTTT.

This clonotype was observed at least ten times. The chain employs TRBV10-3 and TRBJ1-4; D is perhaps TRBD1 (5 bases). CDR1 is ENHRY and CDR2 is SYGVKD in the germline V gene. The CDR3 is 14 residues long. V lost 8 bases and J 5 bases, leaving 15 bases between the germline ends. CDR3 protein: CAISGDRFNEKLFF. In nucleotides, the CDR3 is TGTGCCATCTCAGGCGACAGATTCAATGAAAAACTGTTTTTT.

In this sample, this clonotype turned up many times. The chain employs TRBV6-2 or TRBV6-3 and TRBJ2-7; 9 bases line up with TRBD2. Germline CDR1 is MNHEY and CDR2 is SVGEGT. The CDR3 length is 13 residues. V shed 8 bases, J shed 4 bases, and the junction held 6 bases outside the gene matches. In DNA form, the CDR3 reads TGTGCCAGCGATACGACTAGCGGATACGAGCAGTACTTC. Its protein product is CASDTTSGYEQYF.

This clonotype was seen at least ten times. The V call is TRBV7-2, the J call TRBJ2-7; a weak D match, TRBD2 (6 bases). V dropped 1 base and J dropped 2 bases, with 12 bases sitting between them. Germline lookup yields CDR1 SGHTA and CDR2 FQGNSA. The CDR3 spans 15 residues. The CDR3 region is CASSLVGGLTYEQYF. In DNA, the CDR3 is TGTGCCAGCAGCTTAGTGGGTGGACTAACCTACGAGCAGTACTTC.

This clonotype was seen repeatedly, ten times or more. The rearrangement joins TRBV20-1 to TRBJ2-7; no clear D. The CDR3 extends over 12 amino acids. V lost 4 bases to trimming and J lost 5 bases, with 12 bases between them. Germline V CDR1 and CDR2: DFQATT, SNEGSKA (reference sequence). The CDR3 spells CSATQSGHEQYF. Here the CDR3 DNA reads TGCAGTGCTACCCAGAGTGGTCACGAGCAGTACTTC.

This clonotype was observed at least ten times. The chain has TRBV20-1 and TRBJ2-7, with TRBD1 matching 7 bases. The CDR3 consists of 15 residues. After removal of 4 bases from V and 2 bases from J, the junction contained 11 bases not matched to a gene. Germline V CDR1 and CDR2: DFQATT, SNEGSKA (reference sequence). CDR3 in amino acids: CSANRGTASTYEQYF. The CDR3 region has the DNA TGCAGTGCTAACCGTGGGACAGCTTCCACCTACGAGCAGTACTTC.

Many counts were recorded for this clonotype. J is TRBJ2-3 and V is TRBV5-1, with TRBD1 matching over 7 bases. V gave up 10 bases and J gave up 5 bases; unmatched junction bases: 13. Germline loops: CDR1 SGHRS, CDR2 YFSETQ. This CDR3 spans 14 amino acids. Here the CDR3 reads CASAGDRWGDTQYF. CDR3 bases: TGCGCCTCCGCCGGGGACAGATGGGGAGATACGCAGTATTTT. Together with reference TRBV5-1 and TRBJ2-3, the CDR3 gives the full variable domain: KAGVTQTPRYLIKTRGQQVTLSCSPISGHRSVSWYQQTPGQGLQFLFEYFSETQRNKGNFPGRFSGRQFSNSRSEMNVSTLELGDSALYLCASAGDRWGDTQYFGPGTRLTVL.